A selection of T cell receptor beta chains follows, all from one sample in a study of blood T cell repertoires in COVID-19. Sequencing was performed with immunoSEQ multiplex PCR; in TCRdb, only in-frame clones are kept and a portion is missing. The sample holds 250,000 to 350,000 clones, under 90% seen once. Material for sequencing was peripheral blood. These receptors were obtained from a woman aged 25 to 39 with COVID-19, enrolled during active disease. The CDR3 runs from the conserved cysteine through the conserved F or W. D genes are given only for firm matches. Not all rows give a size; the values are once, few, many and, for expanded clones, a class.

TRBV7-2	TRBJ1-1	.	.	TGTGCCAGCATCCTCGGGAGGGGAACTGAAGCTTTCTTT	CASILGRGTEAFF
TRBV3-1/TRBV3-2	TRBJ1-5	.	many	TGTGCCAGCAGCCAAGCTGCAGGGGATAGTCAGCCCCAGCATTTT	CASSQAAGDSQPQHF
TRBV30	TRBJ1-1	.	.	TGTGCCCTTGACACTGAAGCTTTCTTT	CALDTEAFF
TRBV29-1	TRBJ2-7	TRBD1	.	TGCAGCGTTGGACAGGGTGCCTACGAGCAGTACTTC	CSVGQGAYEQYF
TRBV3-1/TRBV3-2	TRBJ2-7	TRBD2	.	TGTGCCAGCAGCCGACGTTCTTCGGGACTAGCGGGAATCGAGCAGTACTTC	CASSRRSSGLAGIEQYF
TRBV25-1	TRBJ1-1	.	.	TGTGCCAGCACCCCATACAGGGAAACGTCGAACACTGAAGCTTTCTTT	CASTPYRETSNTEAFF
TRBV6-5	TRBJ2-1	.	.	TGTGCCAGCAGTTATGCAGGGAACAATGAGCAGTTCTTC	CASSYAGNNEQFF
TRBV12-3/TRBV12-4	TRBJ1-1	.	.	TGTGCCAGCAGTTTATCCGAGGACACTGAAGCTTTCTTT	CASSLSEDTEAFF
TRBV2	TRBJ2-7	TRBD1	.	TGTGCCAGCACAGACAGGGGGCAATTCTACGAGCAGTACTTC	CASTDRGQFYEQYF
TRBV29-1	TRBJ2-2	TRBD1	.	TGCAGCGTGGGACAGGCGAACACCGGGGAGCTGTTTTTT	CSVGQANTGELFF
TRBV27	TRBJ2-7	TRBD1	.	TGTGCCAGCAGCCGGGACAGGGCGTACGAGCAGTACTTC	CASSRDRAYEQYF
TRBV5-1	TRBJ1-6	.	.	TGCGCCAGCAGCTTGGATGGCAGCTATAATTCACCCCTCCACTTT	CASSLDGSYNSPLHF
TRBV11-3	TRBJ2-3	.	.	TGTGCCAGCAGCTTAGCTACGAGCACTAGCACAGATACGCAGTATTTT	CASSLATSTSTDTQYF
TRBV6-6	TRBJ1-3	.	.	TGTGCCAGCAGTTACTCATTGGAAGGCGCTAGGAAGACCATATATTTT	CASSYSLEGARKTIYF
TRBV29-1	TRBJ2-3	.	.	TGCAGCGTTGCTGGAGGTACGGGTACGCAGTATTTT	CSVAGGTGTQYF
TRBV7-9	TRBJ2-1	.	.	TGTGCCAGCAGCTTAGGACAGGGAGGTTTCGCCAATGAGCAGTTCTTC	CASSLGQGGFANEQFF
TRBV6-1	TRBJ2-7	TRBD1	.	TGTGCCAGCAGTGAAGAAGGCCGACAGGGGTACGAGCAGTACTTC	CASSEEGRQGYEQYF
TRBV2	TRBJ1-4	.	few	TGTGCCAGCAATAGAAGGGGGGGTCGGGATGAAAAACTGTTTTTT	CASNRRGGRDEKLFF
TRBV30	TRBJ2-2	.	.	TGTGCCTGGAGTCCACGCAGGGCCGCGAACACCGGGGAGCTGTTTTTT	CAWSPRRAANTGELFF
TRBV6-5	TRBJ2-1	.	.	TGTGCCAGCAGTTACCAAGGGAGCTCCTACAATGAGCAGTTCTTC	CASSYQGSSYNEQFF
TRBV12-3/TRBV12-4	TRBJ2-2	.	.	TGTGCCAGCAGACTCCGGGAGACCGGGGAGCTGTTTTTT	CASRLRETGELFF
TRBV6-1	TRBJ2-7	TRBD2	.	TGTGCCAGCAGTGAAGCGATCCGACTAGCGGGGTACGAGCAGTACTTC	CASSEAIRLAGYEQYF
TRBV25-1	TRBJ1-1	.	.	TGTGCCAGCTCCCGGGGGGGGCGGCACACTGAAGCTTTCTTT	CASSRGGRHTEAFF
TRBV5-1	TRBJ1-5	.	.	TGCGCCAGCAGCCATCAGGGGAGTAGCAATCAGCCCCAGCATTTT	CASSHQGSSNQPQHF
TRBV4-1	TRBJ2-2	TRBD1	.	TGCGCCAGCAGCCAAGAACAGGGGGTTTACACCGGGGAGCTGTTTTTT	CASSQEQGVYTGELFF
TRBV5-6	TRBJ2-3	TRBD1	.	TGTGCCAGCAGCTTAAATCCGGGACAGGCGCCAGATACGCAGTATTTT	CASSLNPGQAPDTQYF
TRBV11-3	TRBJ2-1	.	.	TGTGCCAGCAGCTTAGATAGGGGAGAGCAGTTCTTC	CASSLDRGEQFF
TRBV6-2/TRBV6-3	TRBJ2-1	TRBD2	.	TGTGCCAGCAGTTACCCCCCGTTGCTAGCGGGAGTCTACAATGAGCAGTTCTTC	CASSYPPLLAGVYNEQFF
TRBV10-3	TRBJ1-2	TRBD1	once	TGTGCCATCAGTGAGGGACAGGGGGTAGGCTATGGCTACACCTTC	CAISEGQGVGYGYTF
TRBV28	TRBJ2-1	TRBD2	.	TGTGCCAGCAGTTTGGGACTAGCGGGAGACAGTGAGCAGTTCTTC	CASSLGLAGDSEQFF
TRBV27	TRBJ2-7	.	.	TGTGCCAGCAGTGGTTTCCGGGGGAAAACCTACGAGCAGTACTTC	CASSGFRGKTYEQYF
TRBV5-1	TRBJ1-3	TRBD1	once	TGCGCCAGCAGCTTCGGACAGGGGGCCATTGGAAACACCATATATTTT	CASSFGQGAIGNTIYF
TRBV2	TRBJ2-2	TRBD1	.	TGTGCCAGCACCCTAACAGGGGGCCTAAGGCGGGAGCTGTTTTTT	CASTLTGGLRRELFF
TRBV9	TRBJ1-1	.	.	TGTGCCAGCAGCGTAGACCCGGTTATGAACACTGAAGCTTTCTTT	CASSVDPVMNTEAFF
TRBV4-1	TRBJ2-7	TRBD2	.	TGCGCCAGCAGCCAAGATTTCGGGGGGTACCCCTACGAGCAGTACTTC	CASSQDFGGYPYEQYF
TRBV5-4	TRBJ1-6	.	.	TGTGCCAGCAGCTTGGCCGCCGGGGGGGGATCACCCCTCCACTTT	CASSLAAGGGSPLHF
TRBV27	TRBJ1-2	TRBD1	.	TGTGCCAGCAGTTCCCCTCGGGACAGTTTCTATGGCTACACCTTC	CASSSPRDSFYGYTF
TRBV19	TRBJ1-2	.	.	TGTGCCAGTAGGTGGGGCATGGACTATGGCTACACCTTC	CASRWGMDYGYTF
TRBV5-1	TRBJ1-3	.	.	TGCGCCAGCAGCCCGTCGGAGTACCGAAACACCATATATTTT	CASSPSEYRNTIYF
TRBV7-9	TRBJ2-3	.	.	TGTGCCAGCAGCGGCACAGGCAGCACAGATACGCAGTATTTT	CASSGTGSTDTQYF
TRBV27	TRBJ2-3	.	.	TGTGCCAGCGGTCCCTCAGGGCGCACAGATACGCAGTATTTT	CASGPSGRTDTQYF
TRBV18	TRBJ2-7	.	.	TGTGCCAGCTCACCCCCCCGTTCGGAGGGCCCCTACGAGCAGTACTTC	CASSPPRSEGPYEQYF